The present T cell receptor beta chain was sequenced within a study of CD8 T cells in ankylosing spondylitis. Overall study results and limits: Seemingly distinctive of ankylosing spondylitis blood was a TCR beta motif formed by eight highly homologous variants. As reported, disease-linked clones showed significant enrichment in matched ankylosing spondylitis synovial fluid. Reactive arthritis synovial fluid and blood previously showed some of these motif variants.

Each TCR beta library was made by quantitative 5'-RACE that incorporated molecular barcodes. TCRdb re-analysed the 5' RACE reads in MiXCR, keeping a single row per CDR3 protein. Seen here are 130,000 or so distinct CDR3 sequences, 7% observed once, and the top ten hold 10% to 15%. The CDR3 has 12 amino acids. Germline lookup yields CDR1 SGHRS and CDR2 YFSETQ. The germline V and J ends were trimmed by 7 bases and 10 bases, with 18 bases remaining between them. This clonotype has ten or more counts. What it recognizes is unknown. The chain carries TRBV5-1 and TRBJ2-7; D is possibly TRBD2 (5 bases). Sequencing was done on a sample of blood, either unsorted or a sorted T cell fraction (not recorded which). The receptor was derived from a male donor with ankylosing spondylitis or in good health (not recorded which). CDR3 nucleotides: TGCGCCAGCCGCGAAGAGCGGACCGATCAGTACTTC. It is translated as CASREERTDQYF.